This T cell receptor (beta chain) was observed in a study of T-cell reconstitution after alpha-beta-depleted transplantation in children. Notes on the study in general: Newly made T cells mostly supplied T-cell counts and diversity one year after transplant.

About this clonotype itself: Its cognate antigen is unknown.

Unique molecular identifiers featured in how the TCRbeta library was prepared. TCRdb independently ran MiXCR on the PCR reads; one entry per CDR3 protein. The table includes some 600,000 distinct CDR3 sequences, roughly 13% detected once. Per germline, CDR1 SEHNR and CDR2 FQNEAQ (reference sequence). V was shortened by 5 bases and J by 6 bases, with 17 bases between the two germline ends. This CDR3 contains 14 residues. This clonotype was sampled from a male patient aged 10 to 17 who had a stem cell transplant for acute myeloid leukemia, so the T cells may come from the graft donor. The gene calls are TRBV7-9 and TRBJ2-7; the D gene could be TRBD1 or TRBD2 (5 bases each). The sample in question was PBMCs, mostly from graft donor cells, obtained 360 days after TCRalphabeta/CD19-depleted stem cell transplant. The CDR3 sequence is CASSPKGPFSEQYF. CDR3 DNA: TGTGCCAGCAGCCCCAAGGGACCTTTCTCCGAGCAGTACTTC.